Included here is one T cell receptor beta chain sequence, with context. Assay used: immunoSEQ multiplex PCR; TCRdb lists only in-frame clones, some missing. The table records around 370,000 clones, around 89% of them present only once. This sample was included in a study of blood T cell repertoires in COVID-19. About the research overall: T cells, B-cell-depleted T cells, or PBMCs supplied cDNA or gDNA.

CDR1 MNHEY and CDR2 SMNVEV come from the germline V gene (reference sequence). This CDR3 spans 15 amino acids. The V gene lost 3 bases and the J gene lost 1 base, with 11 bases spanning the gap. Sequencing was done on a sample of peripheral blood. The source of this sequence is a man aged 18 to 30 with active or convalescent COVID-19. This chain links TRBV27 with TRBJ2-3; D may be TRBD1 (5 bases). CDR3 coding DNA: TGTGCCAGCAGTTTTAATACACAGGGCACAGATACGCAGTATTTT. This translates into CASSFNTQGTDTQYF.